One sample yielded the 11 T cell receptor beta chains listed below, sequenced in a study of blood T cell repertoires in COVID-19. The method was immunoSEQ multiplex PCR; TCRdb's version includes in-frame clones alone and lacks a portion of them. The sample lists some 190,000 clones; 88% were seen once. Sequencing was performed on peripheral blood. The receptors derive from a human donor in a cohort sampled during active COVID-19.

CDR3 loop: CASSFSVEPTEAFF. CDR3 nucleotide sequence: TGTGCCAGCAGCTTTTCAGTGGAGCCCACTGAAGCTTTCTTT. V gene TRBV5-6 combines with J gene TRBJ1-1; no clear D gene. The CDR3 sequence is 14 residues long. Deletions cut 2 bases from V and 4 bases from J, with 12 bases between. From germline, CDR1 is SGHDT and CDR2 YYEEEE.

Here the CDR3 reads CASSQDTVGTSGGFGEQFF. Written as DNA, the CDR3 is TGCGCCAGCAGCCAAGACACGGTAGGGACTAGCGGGGGGTTCGGTGAGCAGTTCTTC. This chain links TRBV4-3 with TRBJ2-1; 15 bases fit TRBD2. V was pared by 0 bases and J by 9 bases, with 12 bases of the junction left unmatched. This CDR3 spans 19 amino acids. The V gene's germline CDR1 is LGHNA and CDR2 YSLEER.

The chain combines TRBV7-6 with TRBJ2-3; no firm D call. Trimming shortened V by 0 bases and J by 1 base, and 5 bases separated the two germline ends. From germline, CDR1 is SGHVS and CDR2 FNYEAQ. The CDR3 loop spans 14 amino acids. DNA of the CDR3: TGTGCCAGCAGCTTAGCGCCGGGCACAGATACGCAGTATTTT. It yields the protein CASSLAPGTDTQYF. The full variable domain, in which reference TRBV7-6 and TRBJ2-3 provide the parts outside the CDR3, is GAGVSQSPRYKVTKRGQDVALRCDPISGHVSLYWYRQALGQGPEFLTYFNYEAQQDKSGLPNDRFSAERPEGSISTLTIQRTEQRDSAMYRCASSLAPGTDTQYFGPGTRLTVL.

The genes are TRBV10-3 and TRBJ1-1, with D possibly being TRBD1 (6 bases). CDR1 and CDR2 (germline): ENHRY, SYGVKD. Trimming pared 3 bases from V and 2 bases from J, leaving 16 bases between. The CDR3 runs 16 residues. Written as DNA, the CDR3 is TGTGCCATCAGTGACGGGACAACCGGGGTAAACACTGAAGCTTTCTTT. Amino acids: CAISDGTTGVNTEAFF.

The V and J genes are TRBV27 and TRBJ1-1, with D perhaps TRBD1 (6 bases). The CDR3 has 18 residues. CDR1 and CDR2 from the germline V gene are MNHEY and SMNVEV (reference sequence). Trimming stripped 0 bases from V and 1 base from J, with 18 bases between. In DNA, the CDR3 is TGTGCCAGCAGTTTATCGAGGGGGGGTCATTCACGGAACACTGAAGCTTTCTTT. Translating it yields CASSLSRGGHSRNTEAFF.

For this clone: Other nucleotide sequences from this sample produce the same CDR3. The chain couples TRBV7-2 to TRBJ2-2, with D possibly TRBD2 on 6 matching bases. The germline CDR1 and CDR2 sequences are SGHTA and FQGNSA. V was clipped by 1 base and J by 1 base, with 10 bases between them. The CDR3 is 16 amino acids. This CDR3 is CASSLVWRENTGELFF. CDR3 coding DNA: TGTGCCAGCAGCTTAGTCTGGCGGGAGAACACCGGGGAGCTGTTTTTT.

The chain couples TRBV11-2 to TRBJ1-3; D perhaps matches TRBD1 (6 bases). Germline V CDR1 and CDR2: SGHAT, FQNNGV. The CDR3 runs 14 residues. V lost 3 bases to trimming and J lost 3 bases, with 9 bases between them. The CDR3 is CASSFLQGGNTIYF. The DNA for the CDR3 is TGTGCCAGCAGCTTCCTACAGGGTGGAAACACCATATATTTT.

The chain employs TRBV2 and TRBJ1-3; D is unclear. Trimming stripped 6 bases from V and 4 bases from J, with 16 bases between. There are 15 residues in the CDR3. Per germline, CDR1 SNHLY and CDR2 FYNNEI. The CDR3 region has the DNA TGTGCCAGCAGGGCGACATCAGACGCCGGAAACACCATATATTTT. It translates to CASRATSDAGNTIYF.

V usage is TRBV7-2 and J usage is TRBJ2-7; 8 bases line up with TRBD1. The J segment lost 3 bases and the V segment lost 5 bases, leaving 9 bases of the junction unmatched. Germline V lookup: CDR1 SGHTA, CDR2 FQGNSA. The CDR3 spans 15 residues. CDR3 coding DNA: TGTGCCAGCAGCACTTGGACAGGGTTTCGCTACGAGCAGTACTTC. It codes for CASSTWTGFRYEQYF.

CDR3 in amino acids: CASSQEASGRLHNEQFF. Here the CDR3 DNA reads TGCGCCAGCAGCCAAGAGGCCAGCGGGAGGTTGCACAATGAGCAGTTCTTC. This chain joins TRBV4-3 and TRBJ2-1; TRBD2 matches at 9 bases. Germline V gives CDR1 LGHNA, CDR2 YSLEER. The V gene end was trimmed by 0 bases and the J gene end by 5 bases; junction bases not matched to a gene: 8. There are 17 residues in the CDR3.

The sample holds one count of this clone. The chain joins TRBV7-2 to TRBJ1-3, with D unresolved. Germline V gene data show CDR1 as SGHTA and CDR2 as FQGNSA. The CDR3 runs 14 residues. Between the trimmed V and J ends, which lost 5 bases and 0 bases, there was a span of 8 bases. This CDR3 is CASSQSISGNTIYF. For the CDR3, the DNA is TGTGCCAGCAGCCAATCCATCTCTGGAAACACCATATATTTT.